Listed below are T cell receptor beta chains from one sample, sequenced in a study of blood T cells in healthy people across ages. TCRdb re-called the 5' RACE reads with MiXCR, one entry per CDR3 protein. This table holds 1.5 million to 2 million distinct CDR3 sequences, roughly 50% found once. Sequenced input: blood. The receptor set was obtained from a woman in her 40s in good health. Each CDR3 is given with its conserved first and last residue. The order of the fields is clone size, V gene, J gene, D gene, CDR3 DNA, CDR3 protein. A D gene is named only where the DNA matches it firmly. For some rows the clone size is stated as once, few or many, or as a class when expanded; others skip it.

abundance: .
v_gene: TRBV5-1
j_gene: TRBJ2-5
d_gene: .
CDR3nt: TGCGCCAGCAGCGCTTTTAGGTCCTGGGAGACCCAGTACTTC
CDR3aa: CASSAFRSWETQYF

abundance: .
v_gene: TRBV7-2
j_gene: TRBJ2-3
d_gene: TRBD2
CDR3nt: TGTGCCAGCAGCTACGCCTTGGGACTAGCGGGGGGGACAGATACGCAGTATTTT
CDR3aa: CASSYALGLAGGTDTQYF

abundance: few
v_gene: TRBV9
j_gene: TRBJ2-2
d_gene: TRBD1
CDR3nt: TGTGCCAGCAGCAAGGGGACAGTGAACACCGGGGAGCTGTTTTTT
CDR3aa: CASSKGTVNTGELFF

abundance: few
v_gene: TRBV24-1
j_gene: TRBJ2-5
d_gene: .
CDR3nt: TGTGCCACCAGTGATTTCGGGCAGGGGAGGGTGGAGACCCAGTACTTC
CDR3aa: CATSDFGQGRVETQYF

abundance: once
v_gene: TRBV5-1
j_gene: TRBJ1-2
d_gene: TRBD1
CDR3nt: TGCGCCAGCAGCAAGAAGGGACAGGGCCTACTCGCCTATGGCTACACCTTC
CDR3aa: CASSKKGQGLLAYGYTF

abundance: .
v_gene: TRBV12-3/TRBV12-4
j_gene: TRBJ2-1
d_gene: TRBD1
CDR3nt: TGTGCCAGCAAGGGACAGGGTCCCTACAATGAGCAGTTCTTC
CDR3aa: CASKGQGPYNEQFF

abundance: .
v_gene: TRBV27
j_gene: TRBJ2-6
d_gene: .
CDR3nt: TGTGCCAGCAGTTTACCTCCCAAGGAGGGTTATGGGGCCAACGTCCTGACTTTC
CDR3aa: CASSLPPKEGYGANVLTF

abundance: .
v_gene: TRBV9
j_gene: TRBJ2-1
d_gene: .
CDR3nt: TGTGCCAGCAGCGTTCAAGGGGATTCCTACAATGAGCAGTTCTTC
CDR3aa: CASSVQGDSYNEQFF

abundance: .
v_gene: TRBV4-2
j_gene: TRBJ2-5
d_gene: TRBD2
CDR3nt: TGTGCCAGCAGCCAAGATTCCAGCGGGGGGCGCGACACCGGGACCCAGTACTTC
CDR3aa: CASSQDSSGGRDTGTQYF

abundance: .
v_gene: TRBV6-2/TRBV6-3
j_gene: TRBJ1-4
d_gene: TRBD1
CDR3nt: TGTGCCAGCAGCCCGGGACAGGACCGAACTAATGAAAAACTGTTTTTT
CDR3aa: CASSPGQDRTNEKLFF

abundance: few
v_gene: TRBV28
j_gene: TRBJ2-7
d_gene: .
CDR3nt: TGTGCCAGCAGTTTGCCGACAGCAGCCTACGAGCAGTACTTC
CDR3aa: CASSLPTAAYEQYF

abundance: .
v_gene: TRBV5-1
j_gene: TRBJ1-1
d_gene: .
CDR3nt: TGCGCCAGCAGCTCGTCAGGGGACACTGAAGCTTTCTTT
CDR3aa: CASSSSGDTEAFF

abundance: few
v_gene: TRBV28
j_gene: TRBJ2-4
d_gene: TRBD2
CDR3nt: TGTGCCAGCAGTCCGCGTTCATCTAGCGGAGCTTCGGCCAAAAACATTCAGTACTTC
CDR3aa: CASSPRSSSGASAKNIQYF

abundance: .
v_gene: TRBV27
j_gene: TRBJ1-4
d_gene: TRBD1
CDR3nt: TGTGCCAGCAGTGATACAGGGGGCGGGAAACTGTTTTTT
CDR3aa: CASSDTGGGKLFF

abundance: .
v_gene: TRBV4-2
j_gene: TRBJ2-7
d_gene: .
CDR3nt: TGTGCCAGCAGCCAAACCGGGACCGCCGGCTACGAGCAGTACTTC
CDR3aa: CASSQTGTAGYEQYF

abundance: few
v_gene: TRBV6-5
j_gene: TRBJ2-7
d_gene: .
CDR3nt: TGTGCCAGCAGTTACGGGAAGTCGGTCGGGTACGAGCAGTACTTC
CDR3aa: CASSYGKSVGYEQYF

abundance: once
v_gene: TRBV5-1
j_gene: TRBJ1-1
d_gene: .
CDR3nt: TGCGCCAGCAGGGATATGGACACTGAAGCTTTCTTT
CDR3aa: CASRDMDTEAFF

abundance: few
v_gene: TRBV13
j_gene: TRBJ2-1
d_gene: .
CDR3nt: TGTGCCAGCAGCTTGGGCCTATCAGGAGAGCAGTTCTTC
CDR3aa: CASSLGLSGEQFF

abundance: .
v_gene: TRBV15
j_gene: TRBJ2-4
d_gene: .
CDR3nt: TGTGCCACCAGCAGAACGGAAAACATTCAGTACTTC
CDR3aa: CATSRTENIQYF

abundance: .
v_gene: TRBV15
j_gene: TRBJ2-7
d_gene: TRBD1
CDR3nt: TGTGCCTCGCGACAGGGTCACTCCTACGAGCAGTACTTC
CDR3aa: CASRQGHSYEQYF

abundance: .
v_gene: TRBV7-3
j_gene: TRBJ2-3
d_gene: .
CDR3nt: TGTGCTTATCCGGGACATACCTTCACAGATACGCAGTATTTT
CDR3aa: CAYPGHTFTDTQYF

abundance: .
v_gene: TRBV5-1
j_gene: TRBJ2-1
d_gene: .
CDR3nt: TGCGCCAGCAGCTTGGGGCGGGCAAGGAACTACAATGAGCAGTTCTTC
CDR3aa: CASSLGRARNYNEQFF

abundance: few
v_gene: TRBV6-5
j_gene: TRBJ2-3
d_gene: TRBD2
CDR3nt: TGTGCCAGCAGTTACCTTAGCGGGGGGGTCACAGATACGCAGTATTTT
CDR3aa: CASSYLSGGVTDTQYF

abundance: .
v_gene: TRBV2
j_gene: TRBJ2-5
d_gene: .
CDR3nt: TGTGCCAGCAGTGAAGCCCTGTACCAAGAGACCCAGTACTTC
CDR3aa: CASSEALYQETQYF

abundance: .
v_gene: TRBV20-1
j_gene: TRBJ2-4
d_gene: .
CDR3nt: TGCAGTGCTAGAGATTTCGGGGGCGAAGCCAAAAACATTCAGTACTTC
CDR3aa: CSARDFGGEAKNIQYF

abundance: few
v_gene: TRBV12-5
j_gene: TRBJ2-5
d_gene: .
CDR3nt: TGTGCTAGTGGTTTTGACGGTACCGAGACCCAGTACTTC
CDR3aa: CASGFDGTETQYF

abundance: .
v_gene: TRBV7-2
j_gene: TRBJ2-5
d_gene: TRBD2
CDR3nt: TGTGCCAGCGGTTCAAGCGGGGGGACACAAGAGACCCAGTACTTC
CDR3aa: CASGSSGGTQETQYF

abundance: .
v_gene: TRBV5-1
j_gene: TRBJ2-1
d_gene: .
CDR3nt: TGCGCCAGCGGGATTCCCTACAACCATGAGCAGTTCTTC
CDR3aa: CASGIPYNHEQFF

abundance: .
v_gene: TRBV29-1
j_gene: TRBJ2-1
d_gene: .
CDR3nt: TGCAGCGTTGAAAGGGGGAGGGACAATGAGCAGTTCTTC
CDR3aa: CSVERGRDNEQFF

abundance: .
v_gene: TRBV6-2/TRBV6-3
j_gene: TRBJ2-1
d_gene: .
CDR3nt: TGTGCCAGCAGTTACTTCAGGGGCTCCTACAATGAGCAGTTCTTC
CDR3aa: CASSYFRGSYNEQFF

abundance: few
v_gene: TRBV5-1
j_gene: TRBJ2-6
d_gene: .
CDR3nt: TGCGCCAGCAGCCCGCTTGGGGGGCTCGACTCTGGGGCCAACGTCCTGACTTTC
CDR3aa: CASSPLGGLDSGANVLTF

abundance: few
v_gene: TRBV24-1
j_gene: TRBJ1-2
d_gene: .
CDR3nt: TGTGCCACCAGTGCCGCTGGAGACTATGGCTACACCTTC
CDR3aa: CATSAAGDYGYTF

abundance: few
v_gene: TRBV6-2/TRBV6-3
j_gene: TRBJ2-1
d_gene: .
CDR3nt: TGTGCCAGGACCGACTCCCAGTGCCCTAATGAGCAGTTCTTC
CDR3aa: CARTDSQCPNEQFF

abundance: .
v_gene: TRBV20-1
j_gene: TRBJ1-6
d_gene: .
CDR3nt: TGCAGTGCTCGCAGGCAGGGGTCACCCCTCCACTTT
CDR3aa: CSARRQGSPLHF

abundance: .
v_gene: TRBV5-1
j_gene: TRBJ2-3
d_gene: TRBD1
CDR3nt: TGCGCCAGCAGCCCCACCGGGACAGGGAACACAGATACGCAGTATTTT
CDR3aa: CASSPTGTGNTDTQYF

abundance: once
v_gene: TRBV27
j_gene: TRBJ2-1
d_gene: TRBD2
CDR3nt: TGTGCCAGCAGTTTATCGATGACTAGCGGGTGGAATGAGCAGTTCTTC
CDR3aa: CASSLSMTSGWNEQFF

abundance: .
v_gene: TRBV5-6
j_gene: TRBJ1-1
d_gene: .
CDR3nt: TGTGCCAGCAGCTTGAGAGCGGGCACTGAAGCTTTCTTT
CDR3aa: CASSLRAGTEAFF

abundance: .
v_gene: TRBV24-1
j_gene: TRBJ2-5
d_gene: TRBD2
CDR3nt: TGTGCCACCAGTGATCCGGGGGGAAACCAAGAGACCCAGTACTTC
CDR3aa: CATSDPGGNQETQYF

abundance: .
v_gene: TRBV20-1
j_gene: TRBJ2-7
d_gene: TRBD2
CDR3nt: TGCAGTGCTAGTGACGTGCGGGGGGTCTCCTACGAGCAGTACTTC
CDR3aa: CSASDVRGVSYEQYF

abundance: .
v_gene: TRBV7-6
j_gene: TRBJ1-5
d_gene: .
CDR3nt: TGTGCCAGCGCCCAAACAGGGTCCTATAGCAATCAGCCCCAGCATTTT
CDR3aa: CASAQTGSYSNQPQHF

abundance: few
v_gene: TRBV2
j_gene: TRBJ2-3
d_gene: .
CDR3nt: TGTGCCAGCAGTGATATAAGCTTAATCAATCCCACAGATACGCAGTATTTT
CDR3aa: CASSDISLINPTDTQYF

abundance: .
v_gene: TRBV20-1
j_gene: TRBJ2-1
d_gene: .
CDR3nt: TGCAGTGCTGTGGACTCCCCCGTACCCCTCGAGCAGTTCTTC
CDR3aa: CSAVDSPVPLEQFF

abundance: .
v_gene: TRBV9
j_gene: TRBJ2-1
d_gene: .
CDR3nt: TGTGCCAGCAGCGATAGGTTAGGTCTCAATGAGCAGTTCTTC
CDR3aa: CASSDRLGLNEQFF

abundance: .
v_gene: TRBV6-5
j_gene: TRBJ2-1
d_gene: .
CDR3nt: TGTGCCAGCAGTTACTTCAGGGAAAAGGGGAATGAGCAGTTCTTC
CDR3aa: CASSYFREKGNEQFF

abundance: few
v_gene: TRBV29-1
j_gene: TRBJ1-6
d_gene: TRBD1
CDR3nt: TGCAGCGACTTACAGGGGGCCTTTAATTCACCCCTCCACTTT
CDR3aa: CSDLQGAFNSPLHF

abundance: .
v_gene: TRBV20-1
j_gene: TRBJ2-4
d_gene: TRBD1
CDR3nt: TGCAGTGCGGACAGGGCGAAGGAAACCAAAAACATTCAGTACTTC
CDR3aa: CSADRAKETKNIQYF